The entry below gives a single TCR beta chain sequence along with its context. Its antigen is unknown. The data originate from a study of T cell responses to AZD1222 COVID-19 vaccine. Whole-study results and caveats: The study sampled repertoires only after the peak T cell response. Targets within unmutated variant regions were reportedly found for nearly half of spike-specific TCRs.

Germline V gene sequence: CDR1 SGHRS, CDR2 YFSETQ. The V segment lost 4 bases and the J segment 7 bases; nucleotides outside the gene matches: 12. The CDR3 has 16 residues. Libraries were prepared by immunoSEQ multiplex PCR; TCRdb keeps only in-frame clonotypes and omits some of them. The repertoire holds approximately 93,000 clones, with 89% as singletons. The sample was peripheral blood, taken 28 days after the second AZD1222 dose. The gene calls are TRBV5-1 and TRBJ2-2; the match to TRBD1 covers 8 bases. The TCR sequence derives from an adult who received the AZD1222 COVID-19 vaccine. CDR3 sequence: CASSIRTGFRVGELFF. The CDR3 DNA reads as TGCGCCAGCAGCATCCGGACAGGGTTCCGGGTCGGGGAGCTGTTTTTT.